This T cell receptor beta chain derives from a study of cytomegalovirus exposure and HLA in healthy donors. Germline V gene sequence: CDR1 SGHRS, CDR2 YFSETQ. V shed 4 bases and J shed 0 bases, with 9 bases lying between them. This CDR3 has 14 amino acids. Whole-study results and caveats: Analyses of presence and absence presupposed an approximately uniform sequencing depth across donors.

The primer mix had 60 Vbeta and 13 Jbeta primers. Clones were read by immunoSEQ multiplex PCR, and TCRdb kept only the in-frame ones, dropping some. The data contain around 99,000 clones, about 85% of them seen just once; the ten biggest clones take up around 2.3%. To note about this clone: Antigen: not known. Other DNA sequences of this sample code for an identical CDR3.

This TCR came from a man aged 25 to 45 in good health and CMV-seronegative. V is TRBV5-1 and J is TRBJ2-3; D gene ambiguous. Sequencing input: PBMCs. The CDR3: CASSLDRSTDTQYF. CDR3 in DNA: TGCGCCAGCAGCCTGGACCGGAGCACAGATACGCAGTATTTT.